A single sample is the source of the 20 T cell receptor beta chains below, sequenced in a study of beta chain features in type 1 diabetes. The whole isolated RNA underwent reverse transcription, so sequencing captured expressed TCRB transcripts. Profiling relied on immunoSEQ multiplex PCR, and the TCRdb table lists in-frame clones only, not all of them. Of a few hundred thousand clones in the sample, 14% were seen once. Sequenced material: central memory CD4+ T cells from blood. All receptors derive from a man between 25 and 39 years old in good health.

The chain couples TRBV11-2 to TRBJ2-1; perhaps D is TRBD1 or TRBD2 (5 bases each). This CDR3 is 13 amino acids long. CDR1 SGHAT and CDR2 FQNNGV come from the germline V gene. Trimming shortened V by 1 base and J by 7 bases, and 8 bases separated the two germline ends. The DNA for the CDR3 is TGTGCCAGCAGCTTAGTCGGGGCAAATGAGCAGTTCTTC. Encoded protein: CASSLVGANEQFF.

The chain is built from TRBV7-2 and TRBJ2-4; maybe TRBD1 (6 bases). CDR3 size: 14 residues. The germline V gene has CDR1 SGHTA and CDR2 FQGNSA. V lost 1 base and J 6 bases, leaving 10 bases between the germline ends. In nucleotides, the CDR3 is TGTGCCAGCAGCTTAGACAGGGTGATAAACATTCAGTACTTC. It specifies CASSLDRVINIQYF.

The genes are TRBV7-2 and TRBJ2-5; D unclear. Per the germline V gene, CDR1 is SGHTA and CDR2 is FQGNSA. The CDR3 runs 13 residues. Trimming cost V 4 bases and J 5 bases, with 11 bases left between them. The chain's CDR3 is CASSSLWVETQYF. In DNA, the CDR3 is TGTGCCAGCAGCTCCCTCTGGGTGGAGACCCAGTACTTC. Based on the CDR3 plus reference TRBV7-2 and TRBJ2-5, the full variable domain is GAGVSQSPSNKVTEKGKDVELRCDPISGHTALYWYRQSLGQGLEFLIYFQGNSAPDKSGLPSDRFSAERTGGSVSTLTIQRTQQEDSAVYLCASSSLWVETQYFGPGTRLLVL.

This clone was seen only a few times. The V gene is TRBV7-8, the J gene TRBJ2-1; the D is unclear. The CDR3 contains 14 residues. CDR1 SGHVS and CDR2 FQNEAQ come from the germline V gene. The CDR3 coding sequence is TGTGTATCAAGCCAGAACACGATCTACAATGAGCAGTTCTTC. Translating it yields CVSSQNTIYNEQFF.

This clone was recorded a few times. The J gene is TRBJ1-2, the V gene TRBV11-3; D uncertain. The CDR3 runs to 11 residues. Trimming took off 4 bases at V and 5 bases at J, with 5 bases between the two ends. Germline V gives CDR1 SGHNT, CDR2 YENEEA. In DNA, the CDR3 is TGTGCCAGCAGCTCGAATTATGGCTACACCTTC. The encoded protein is CASSSNYGYTF. The variable domain in full, with the rest retrieved from reference TRBV11-3 and TRBJ1-2, is EAGVVQSPRYKIIEKKQPVAFWCNPISGHNTLYWYLQNLGQGPELLIRYENEEAVDDSQLPKDRFSAERLKGVDSTLKIQPAELGDSAVYLCASSSNYGYTFGSGTRLTVV.

The chain recombines TRBV7-2 with TRBJ1-1; D gene uncertain. The V gene lost 3 bases and the J gene lost 1 base, with 6 bases spanning the gap. Germline CDR1 and CDR2: SGHTA and FQGNSA. The CDR3 has 13 amino acids. As DNA, the CDR3 is TGTGCCAGCAGCTTGCGGAGGAACACTGAAGCTTTCTTT. Translated, it gives CASSLRRNTEAFF.

V gene TRBV6-4 combines with J gene TRBJ2-2; tentatively, D is TRBD2 (5 bases). This CDR3 region has 15 residues. With 6 bases removed from V and 2 bases from J, the gap between germline ends came to 13 bases. Germline CDR1 reads MRHNA; CDR2 reads SNTAGT. The CDR3 region is CASRLDWLNTGELFF. CDR3 DNA sequence: TGTGCCAGCAGACTAGACTGGCTCAACACCGGGGAGCTGTTTTTT.

In this sample, this clone turned up many times. The rearrangement uses TRBV12-2 and TRBJ2-7; the D call of TRBD1 is as the table states it, not checked on the DNA. TRBV12-2 is a pseudogene segment. The CDR3 is 14 amino acids. The CDR3 sequence is CASRLADSTYEQYV. DNA of the CDR3: TGTGCAAGTCGCTTAGCGGACAGTACCTACGAGCAGTACGTC.

The table lists this clone with a few counts. This chain links TRBV29-1 with TRBJ2-1; D is ambiguous. Germline values: CDR1 SQVTM, CDR2 ANQGSEA. The CDR3 sequence is 13 residues long. V was pared by 4 bases and J by 0 bases, with 7 bases between. The CDR3 nucleotides read TGCAGCGTTGTTCCAGTCTCCTACAATGAGCAGTTCTTC. Translation gives CSVVPVSYNEQFF.

The chain recombines TRBV5-1 with TRBJ2-3; 7 positions agree with TRBD2. The CDR3 loop spans 18 amino acids. Germline CDR1 and CDR2: SGHRS and YFSETQ. V was clipped by 7 bases and J by 0 bases; unmatched bases: 17. The CDR3, as DNA: TGCGCCAGCTCTCCCCTTGGACTAGAGCGGACAAGCACAGATACGCAGTATTTT. Translation gives CASSPLGLERTSTDTQYF. Variable domain in full (rest from reference TRBV5-1 and TRBJ2-3): KAGVTQTPRYLIKTRGQQVTLSCSPISGHRSVSWYQQTPGQGLQFLFEYFSETQRNKGNFPGRFSGRQFSNSRSEMNVSTLELGDSALYLCASSPLGLERTSTDTQYFGPGTRLTVL.

The rearrangement uses TRBV7-9 and TRBJ1-2; D uncertain. Trimming stripped 2 bases from V and 4 bases from J, with 14 bases between. The CDR3 contains 15 residues. Germline assignment: CDR1 SEHNR and CDR2 FQNEAQ (reference sequence). The CDR3: CASSLRPQETYGYTF. CDR3 sequence (DNA): TGTGCCAGCAGCTTAAGGCCGCAGGAAACCTATGGCTACACCTTC.

CDR3 nucleotides: TGTGCCAGCAGCTTCAATGAACCCCGACAGGTTGAAGCTTTCTTT. The encoded protein is CASSFNEPRQVEAFF. The chain employs TRBV7-9 and TRBJ1-1; perhaps TRBD1 as D (6 bases). The V end lost 3 bases, the J end lost 7 bases, and 18 bases lay between the germline ends. The germline CDR1 and CDR2 sequences are SEHNR and FQNEAQ (reference sequence). The CDR3 has 15 amino acids.

The J gene is TRBJ1-2, the V gene TRBV13; a weak D match, TRBD1 (5 bases). The CDR3 loop spans 14 amino acids. Deletions cut 2 bases from V and 6 bases from J, with 13 bases between. Germline V gene sequence: CDR1 PRHDT, CDR2 FYEKMQ (reference sequence). This CDR3 is CASSLYGGFNGYTF. CDR3 in DNA: TGTGCCAGCAGCTTATACGGGGGGTTTAATGGCTACACCTTC.

There are a few counts of this clone. The J gene is TRBJ1-5, the V gene TRBV30, with 8 bases fitting TRBD1. From germline, CDR1 is GTSNPN and CDR2 SVGIG (reference sequence). The CDR3 runs 18 residues. V dropped 7 bases and J dropped 6; count of bases not matched to a gene: 23. CDR3 in DNA: TGTGCCTCCGAGAACCAAGGATTCGACAGGGGCAAGGGTCAGCCCCAGCATTTT. This codes for CASENQGFDRGKGQPQHF.

V gene TRBV7-2 combines with J gene TRBJ2-1; 9 positions agree with TRBD2. The V segment lost 3 bases and the J segment 9 bases; nucleotides outside the gene matches: 9. The CDR3 consists of 15 residues. Germline V gene lookup returns CDR1 SGHTA and CDR2 FQGNSA. The CDR3 sequence: CASSFAGGAGSEQFF. The CDR3 DNA reads TGTGCCAGCAGCTTCGCGGGGGGGGCCGGAAGTGAGCAGTTCTTC.

J is TRBJ2-1 and V is TRBV7-2, with 9 bases identical to TRBD2. The CDR3 consists of 16 residues. Looked up from germline, CDR1 is SGHTA and CDR2 is FQGNSA. V lost 6 bases and J lost 5; bases outside the gene matches: 11. The CDR3 coding sequence is TGTGCCAGCAGAGAAGTTGCCGGGACTAGCCACAATGAGCAGTTCTTC. It specifies CASREVAGTSHNEQFF.

As DNA, the CDR3 is TGTGCCACCGTTCGTCAGGTGGGGGAGACCCAGTACTTC. Its translation: CATVRQVGETQYF. The genes are TRBV15 and TRBJ2-5, with unresolved D. With 8 bases removed from V and 5 bases from J, the gap between germline ends came to 15 bases. This CDR3 contains 13 residues. CDR1 and CDR2 from the germline V gene are LNHNV and YYDKDF (reference sequence).

The chain couples TRBV11-3 to TRBJ2-5; TRBD2 aligns across 8 bases. The CDR3 spans 14 residues. Germline loops: CDR1 SGHNT, CDR2 YENEEA. V was pared by 5 bases and J by 4 bases, with 6 bases of the junction left unmatched. The CDR3 bases are TGTGCCAGCAGCCCAGCGGGAGTAAGAGAGACCCAGTACTTC. This sequence encodes CASSPAGVRETQYF. Full variable domain (remainder filled in from reference TRBV11-3 and TRBJ2-5): EAGVVQSPRYKIIEKKQPVAFWCNPISGHNTLYWYLQNLGQGPELLIRYENEEAVDDSQLPKDRFSAERLKGVDSTLKIQPAELGDSAVYLCASSPAGVRETQYFGPGTRLLVL.

The chain links TRBV7-2 to TRBJ2-3, with 7 bases lining up with TRBD2. Germline V CDR1 and CDR2: SGHTA, FQGNSA. V was clipped by 1 base and J by 3 bases; unmatched bases: 7. This CDR3 region has 16 residues. The CDR3 region is CASSLGLSGVTDTQYF. Here the CDR3 DNA reads TGTGCCAGCAGCTTAGGACTAAGCGGGGTGACAGATACGCAGTATTTT.

The chain joins TRBV7-2 to TRBJ2-7, with 11 nucleotides matching TRBD1. The CDR3 sequence is 15 residues long. The V segment lost 5 bases and the J segment 3 bases; nucleotides outside the gene matches: 6. CDR1 is SGHTA, CDR2 FQGNSA, per germline. CDR3 coding DNA: TGTGCCAGCAGCCCCCGAGGGACAGGGGGCTACGAGCAGTACTTC. As protein: CASSPRGTGGYEQYF.